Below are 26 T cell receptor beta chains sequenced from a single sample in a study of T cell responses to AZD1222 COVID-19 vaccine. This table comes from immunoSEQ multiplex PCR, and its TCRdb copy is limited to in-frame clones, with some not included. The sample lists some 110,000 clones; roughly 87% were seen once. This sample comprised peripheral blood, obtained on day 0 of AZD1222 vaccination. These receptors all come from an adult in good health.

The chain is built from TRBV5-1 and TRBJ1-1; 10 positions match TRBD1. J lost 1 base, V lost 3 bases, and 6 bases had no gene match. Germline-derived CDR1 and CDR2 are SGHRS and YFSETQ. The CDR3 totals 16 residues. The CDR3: CASSSGQGVKNTEAFF. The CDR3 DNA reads TGCGCCAGCAGCTCCGGACAGGGGGTTAAGAACACTGAAGCTTTCTTT.

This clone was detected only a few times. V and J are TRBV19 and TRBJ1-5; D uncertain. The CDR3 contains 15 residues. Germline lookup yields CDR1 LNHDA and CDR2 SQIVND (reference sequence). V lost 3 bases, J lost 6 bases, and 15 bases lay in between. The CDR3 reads CASSMLTRPVQPQHF. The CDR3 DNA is TGTGCCAGTAGTATGCTGACACGTCCCGTTCAGCCCCAGCATTTT.

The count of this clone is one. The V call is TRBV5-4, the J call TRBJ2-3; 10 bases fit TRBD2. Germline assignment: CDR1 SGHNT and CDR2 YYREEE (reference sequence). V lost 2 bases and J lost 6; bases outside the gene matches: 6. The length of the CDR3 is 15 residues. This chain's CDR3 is CASSFKRGGLDTQYF. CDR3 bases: TGTGCCAGCAGCTTCAAGCGGGGGGGCCTGGATACGCAGTATTTT.

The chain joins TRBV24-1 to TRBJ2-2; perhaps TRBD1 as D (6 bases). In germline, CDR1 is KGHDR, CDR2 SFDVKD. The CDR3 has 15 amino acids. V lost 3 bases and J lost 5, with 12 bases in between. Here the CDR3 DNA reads TGTGCCACCAGTGATCCAACAGGGTTGACCGGGGAGCTGTTTTTT. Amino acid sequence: CATSDPTGLTGELFF.

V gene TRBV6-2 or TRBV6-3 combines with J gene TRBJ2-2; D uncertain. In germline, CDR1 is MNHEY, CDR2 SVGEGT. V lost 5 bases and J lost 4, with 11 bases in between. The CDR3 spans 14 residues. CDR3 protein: CASSPGRSTGELFF. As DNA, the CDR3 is TGTGCCAGCAGTCCCGGACGGAGCACCGGGGAGCTGTTTTTT.

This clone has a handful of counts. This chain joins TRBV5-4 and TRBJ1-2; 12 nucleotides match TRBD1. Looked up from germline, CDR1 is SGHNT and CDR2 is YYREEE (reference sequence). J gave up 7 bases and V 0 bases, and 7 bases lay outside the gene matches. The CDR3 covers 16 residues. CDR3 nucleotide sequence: TGTGCCAGCAGCTTGGATGGGGACAGGGGGCGCTCTGGCTACACCTTC. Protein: CASSLDGDRGRSGYTF.

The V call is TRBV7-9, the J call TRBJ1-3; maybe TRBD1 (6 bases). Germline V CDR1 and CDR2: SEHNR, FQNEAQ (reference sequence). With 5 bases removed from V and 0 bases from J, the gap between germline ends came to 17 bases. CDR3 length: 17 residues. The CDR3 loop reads CASSLHLLGGSGNTIYF. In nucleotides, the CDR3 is TGTGCCAGCAGCCTACACCTTTTAGGGGGCTCTGGAAACACCATATATTTT.

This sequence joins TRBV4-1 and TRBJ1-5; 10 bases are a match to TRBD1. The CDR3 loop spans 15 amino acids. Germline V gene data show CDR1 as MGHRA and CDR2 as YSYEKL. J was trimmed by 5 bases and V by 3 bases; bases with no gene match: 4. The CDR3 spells CASSHPDRGHQPQHF. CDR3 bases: TGCGCCAGCAGCCACCCCGACAGGGGGCATCAGCCCCAGCATTTT.

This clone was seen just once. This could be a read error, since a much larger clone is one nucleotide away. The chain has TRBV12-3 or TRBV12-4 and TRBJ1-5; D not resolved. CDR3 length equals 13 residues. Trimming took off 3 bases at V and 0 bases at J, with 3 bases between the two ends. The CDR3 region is CASSFNSNQPQHF. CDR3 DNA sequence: TGTGCCAGCAGTTTTAATAGCAATCAGCCCCAGCATTTT.

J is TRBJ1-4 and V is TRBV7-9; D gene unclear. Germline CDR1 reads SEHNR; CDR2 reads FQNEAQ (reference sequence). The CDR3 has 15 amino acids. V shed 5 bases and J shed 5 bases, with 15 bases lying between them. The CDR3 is CASSATATGNEKLFF. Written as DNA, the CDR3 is TGTGCCAGCAGCGCCACCGCGACGGGCAATGAAAAACTGTTTTTT.

The CDR3 protein is CASSSGPRGNEKLFF. CDR3 nucleotide sequence: TGTGCCAGCAGCTCAGGCCCCCGGGGAAATGAAAAACTGTTTTTT. The J gene is TRBJ1-4, the V gene TRBV7-9; D unresolved. CDR3 length: 15 residues. V lost 4 bases and J 5 bases, leaving 14 bases between the germline ends. Germline V gives CDR1 SEHNR, CDR2 FQNEAQ (reference sequence).

CDR3 sequence (DNA): TGTGCCAGCAGCCCTTCTGTATTCTCACCCCTCCACTTT. Encoded protein: CASSPSVFSPLHF. The J gene is TRBJ1-6, the V gene TRBV7-9, with D unclear. Germline CDR1 is SEHNR and CDR2 is FQNEAQ (reference sequence). The CDR3 runs to 13 residues. Trimming took off 5 bases at V and 10 bases at J, with 12 bases between the two ends.

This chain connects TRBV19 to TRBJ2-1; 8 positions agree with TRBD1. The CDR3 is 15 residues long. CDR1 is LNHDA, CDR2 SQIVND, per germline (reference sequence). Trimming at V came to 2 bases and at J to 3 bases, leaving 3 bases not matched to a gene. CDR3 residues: CASSIPGQDYNEQFF. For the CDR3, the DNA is TGTGCCAGTAGTATACCGGGACAGGACTACAATGAGCAGTTCTTC.

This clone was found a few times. For the CDR3, the DNA is TGTGCCAGCAGTTATGTTTGGCGGGGGAGGAACGAGCAGTACTTC. Its translation is CASSYVWRGRNEQYF. V gene TRBV6-5 combines with J gene TRBJ2-7; 7 positions match TRBD2. The ends lost 3 bases at V and 5 bases at J; junction bases unmatched: 10. The CDR3 runs 15 residues. CDR1 MNHEY and CDR2 SVGAGI come from the germline V gene.

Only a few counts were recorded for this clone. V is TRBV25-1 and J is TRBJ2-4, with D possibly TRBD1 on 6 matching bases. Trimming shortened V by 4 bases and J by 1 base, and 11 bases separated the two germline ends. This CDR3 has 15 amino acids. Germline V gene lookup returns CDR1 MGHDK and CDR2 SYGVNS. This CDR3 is CASSASQGAKNIQYF. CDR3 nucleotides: TGTGCCAGCAGTGCCTCTCAGGGGGCCAAAAACATTCAGTACTTC.

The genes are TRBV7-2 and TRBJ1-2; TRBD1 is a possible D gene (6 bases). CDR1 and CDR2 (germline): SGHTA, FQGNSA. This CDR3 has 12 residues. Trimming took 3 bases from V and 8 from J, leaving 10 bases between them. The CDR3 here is CASSFSQGGYTF. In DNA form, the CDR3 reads TGTGCCAGCAGCTTTTCACAGGGAGGCTACACCTTC.

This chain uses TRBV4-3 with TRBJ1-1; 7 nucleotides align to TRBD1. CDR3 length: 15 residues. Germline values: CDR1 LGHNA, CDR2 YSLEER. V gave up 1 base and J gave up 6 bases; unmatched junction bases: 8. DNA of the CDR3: TGCGCCAGCAGCCAAGCGGGGACAGCACGGGCTGAAGCTTTCTTT. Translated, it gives CASSQAGTARAEAFF.

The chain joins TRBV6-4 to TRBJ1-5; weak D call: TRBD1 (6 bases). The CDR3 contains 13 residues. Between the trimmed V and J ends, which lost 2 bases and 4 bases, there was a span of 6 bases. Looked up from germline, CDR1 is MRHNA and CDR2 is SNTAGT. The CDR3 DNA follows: TGTGCCAGCAGTGACAGGGGGAATCAGCCCCAGCATTTT. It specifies CASSDRGNQPQHF.

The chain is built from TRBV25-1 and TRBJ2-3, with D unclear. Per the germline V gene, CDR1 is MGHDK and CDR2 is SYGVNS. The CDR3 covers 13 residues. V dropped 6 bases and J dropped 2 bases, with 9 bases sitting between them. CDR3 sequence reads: CASSGHITDTQYF. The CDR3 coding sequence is TGTGCCAGCAGCGGGCATATCACAGATACGCAGTATTTT. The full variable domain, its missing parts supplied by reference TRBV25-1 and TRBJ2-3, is EADIYQTPRYLVIGTGKKITLECSQTMGHDKMYWYQQDPGMELHLIHYSYGVNSTEKGDLSSESTVSRIRTEHFPLTLESARPSHTSQYLCASSGHITDTQYFGPGTRLTVL.

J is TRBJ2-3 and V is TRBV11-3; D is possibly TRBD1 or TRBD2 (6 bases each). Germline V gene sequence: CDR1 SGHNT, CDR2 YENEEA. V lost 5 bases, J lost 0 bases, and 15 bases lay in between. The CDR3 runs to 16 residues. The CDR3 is CASSRGGGMSTDTQYF. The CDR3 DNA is TGTGCCAGCAGCAGAGGAGGGGGAATGAGCACAGATACGCAGTATTTT. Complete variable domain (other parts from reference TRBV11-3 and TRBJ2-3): EAGVVQSPRYKIIEKKQPVAFWCNPISGHNTLYWYLQNLGQGPELLIRYENEEAVDDSQLPKDRFSAERLKGVDSTLKIQPAELGDSAVYLCASSRGGGMSTDTQYFGPGTRLTVL.

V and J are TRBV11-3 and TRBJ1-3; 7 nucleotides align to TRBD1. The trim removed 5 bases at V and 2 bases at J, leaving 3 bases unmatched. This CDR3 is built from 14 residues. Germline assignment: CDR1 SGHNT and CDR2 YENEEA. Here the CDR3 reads CASSAGTAGNTIYF. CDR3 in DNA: TGTGCCAGCAGCGCCGGGACAGCTGGAAACACCATATATTTT.

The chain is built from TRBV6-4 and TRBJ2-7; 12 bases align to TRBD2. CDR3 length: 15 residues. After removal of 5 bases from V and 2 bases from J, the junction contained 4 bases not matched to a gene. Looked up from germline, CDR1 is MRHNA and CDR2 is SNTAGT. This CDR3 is CASSPGLAGTYEQYF. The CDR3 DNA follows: TGTGCCAGCAGTCCCGGACTAGCGGGGACCTACGAGCAGTACTTC.

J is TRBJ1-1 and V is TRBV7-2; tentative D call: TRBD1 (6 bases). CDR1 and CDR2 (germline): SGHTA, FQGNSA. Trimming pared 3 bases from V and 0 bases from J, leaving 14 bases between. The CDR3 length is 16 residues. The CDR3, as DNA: TGTGCCAGCAGCTTCATAGGGGGGCCCTTGAACACTGAAGCTTTCTTT. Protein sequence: CASSFIGGPLNTEAFF. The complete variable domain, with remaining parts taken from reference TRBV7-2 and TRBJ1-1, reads GAGVSQSPSNKVTEKGKDVELRCDPISGHTALYWYRQSLGQGLEFLIYFQGNSAPDKSGLPSDRFSAERTGGSVSTLTIQRTQQEDSAVYLCASSFIGGPLNTEAFFGQGTRLTVV.

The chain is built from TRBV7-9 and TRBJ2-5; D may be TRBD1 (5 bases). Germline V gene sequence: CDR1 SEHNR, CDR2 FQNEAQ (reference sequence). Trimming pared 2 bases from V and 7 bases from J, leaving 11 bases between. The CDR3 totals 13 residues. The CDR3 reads CASSLTAGATQYF. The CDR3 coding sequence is TGTGCCAGCAGCTTAACCGCTGGGGCGACCCAGTACTTC.

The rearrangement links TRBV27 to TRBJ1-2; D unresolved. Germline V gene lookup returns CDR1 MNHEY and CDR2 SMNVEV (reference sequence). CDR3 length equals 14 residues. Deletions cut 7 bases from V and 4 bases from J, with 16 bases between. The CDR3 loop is CASKSGGGTYGYTF. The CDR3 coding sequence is TGTGCCAGCAAGTCAGGTGGAGGTACCTATGGCTACACCTTC.

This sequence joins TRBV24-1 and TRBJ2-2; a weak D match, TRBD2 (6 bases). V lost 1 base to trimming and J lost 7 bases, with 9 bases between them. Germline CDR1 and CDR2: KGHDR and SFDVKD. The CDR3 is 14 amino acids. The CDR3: CATSDLGGHGELFF. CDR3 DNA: TGTGCCACCAGTGATTTAGGAGGGCACGGGGAGCTGTTTTTT.